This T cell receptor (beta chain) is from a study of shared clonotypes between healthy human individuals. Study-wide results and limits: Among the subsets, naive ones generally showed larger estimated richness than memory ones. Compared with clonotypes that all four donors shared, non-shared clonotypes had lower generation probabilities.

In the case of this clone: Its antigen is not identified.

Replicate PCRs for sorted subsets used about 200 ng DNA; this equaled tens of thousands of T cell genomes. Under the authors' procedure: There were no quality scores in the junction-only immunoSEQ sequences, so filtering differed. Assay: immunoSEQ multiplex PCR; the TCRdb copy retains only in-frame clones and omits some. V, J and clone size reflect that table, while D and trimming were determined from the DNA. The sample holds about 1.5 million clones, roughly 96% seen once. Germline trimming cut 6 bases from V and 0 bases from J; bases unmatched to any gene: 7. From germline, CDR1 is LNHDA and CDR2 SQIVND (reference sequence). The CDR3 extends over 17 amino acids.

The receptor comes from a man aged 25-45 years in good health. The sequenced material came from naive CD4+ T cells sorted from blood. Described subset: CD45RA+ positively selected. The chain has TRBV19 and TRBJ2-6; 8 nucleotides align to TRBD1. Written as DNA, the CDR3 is TGTGCCAGTAGGACAGGGGCTTTTAGCTCTGGGGCCAACGTCCTGACTTTC. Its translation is CASRTGAFSSGANVLTF.